The 27 T cell receptor beta chains presented below share a single source sample, sequenced in a study of blood T cell repertoires in COVID-19. Libraries were prepared by immunoSEQ multiplex PCR; TCRdb keeps only in-frame clonotypes and omits some of them. The table shows around 250,000 clones, with around 84% occurring only once. Sequenced sample: PBMCs or T cells enriched from blood (not recorded which). The receptors shown here come from a woman between 45 and 60 years old who had been exposed to COVID-19.

The rearrangement links TRBV11-2 to TRBJ2-2; possible D gene TRBD1, 6 bases. CDR1 is SGHAT, CDR2 FQNNGV, per germline. Trimming removed 0 bases from V and 5 bases from J, with 7 bases in between. CDR3 length equals 14 residues. This CDR3 reads CASSLEGGTGELFF. CDR3 bases: TGTGCCAGCAGCTTAGAAGGGGGAACCGGGGAGCTGTTTTTT.

The chain employs TRBV4-3 and TRBJ1-2; TRBD1 aligns across 8 bases. The CDR3 is 16 residues long. V lost 6 bases, J lost 3 bases, and 12 bases stayed unmatched. Germline V gene data show CDR1 as LGHNA and CDR2 as YSLEER. The CDR3: CASRPGQAAVYYGYTF. Written as DNA, the CDR3 is TGCGCCAGCAGACCGGGACAGGCCGCTGTTTACTATGGCTACACCTTC.

The chain employs TRBV7-8 and TRBJ2-7, with a weak D call TRBD1 (6 bases). V shed 1 base and J shed 1 base, with 11 bases lying between them. The CDR3 is 15 amino acids. The germline V gene has CDR1 SGHVS and CDR2 FQNEAQ. This chain's CDR3 is CASSLGVRGSYEQYF. The CDR3 DNA reads as TGTGCCAGCAGCTTAGGGGTCAGGGGTTCCTACGAGCAGTACTTC.

The gene calls are TRBV5-1 and TRBJ1-2; 8 bases are shared with TRBD1. Germline V gene sequence: CDR1 SGHRS, CDR2 YFSETQ. The CDR3 has 14 amino acids. Trimming removed 4 bases from V and 4 bases from J; junction bases left unmatched: 6. DNA of the CDR3: TGCGCCAGCAGCGGACAGGGAGGAGGCTATGGCTACACCTTC. Translated, it gives CASSGQGGGYGYTF. Full variable domain (remainder filled in from reference TRBV5-1 and TRBJ1-2): KAGVTQTPRYLIKTRGQQVTLSCSPISGHRSVSWYQQTPGQGLQFLFEYFSETQRNKGNFPGRFSGRQFSNSRSEMNVSTLELGDSALYLCASSGQGGGYGYTFGSGTRLTVV.

V usage is TRBV11-2 and J usage is TRBJ1-1; tentatively, D is TRBD1 (6 bases). CDR1 and CDR2 from the germline V gene are SGHAT and FQNNGV. CDR3 length: 13 amino acids. V was pared by 6 bases and J by 1 base, with 9 bases between. CDR3 loop: CASRRGQNTEAFF. The CDR3 coding sequence is TGTGCCAGCAGACGGGGACAGAACACTGAAGCTTTCTTT.

The genes are TRBV28 and TRBJ2-2; possibly TRBD2 for D (6 bases). V dropped 8 bases and J dropped 7 bases, with 17 bases sitting between them. This CDR3 region has 14 residues. Germline V CDR1 and CDR2: MDHEN, SYDVKM. CDR3 residues: CASCALARSGELFF. Here the CDR3 DNA reads TGTGCCAGCTGTGCCCTAGCGAGGAGCGGGGAGCTGTTTTTT.

The chain uses TRBV29-1 and TRBJ1-2; 7 bases are shared with TRBD1. CDR1 is SQVTM, CDR2 ANQGSEA, per germline. V lost 2 bases and J lost 8; bases outside the gene matches: 11. The CDR3 consists of 14 residues. This chain's CDR3 is CSVEQQQGIEGYTF. The CDR3 nucleotides read TGCAGCGTTGAACAACAACAGGGGATTGAGGGCTACACCTTC.

The gene calls are TRBV6-5 and TRBJ1-5; 7 bases agree with TRBD1. Germline V gene lookup returns CDR1 MNHEY and CDR2 SVGAGI. The ends lost 6 bases at V and 3 bases at J; junction bases unmatched: 5. The length of the CDR3 is 14 residues. The CDR3 nucleotides read TGTGCCAGCAGCTACGACAGGGTCAATCAGCCCCAGCATTTT. Amino acids: CASSYDRVNQPQHF.

The rearrangement links TRBV24-1 to TRBJ1-5; 9 positions match TRBD1. The V gene end was trimmed by 2 bases and the J gene end by 9 bases; junction bases not matched to a gene: 7. The CDR3 totals 15 residues. Germline V gives CDR1 KGHDR, CDR2 SFDVKD. The CDR3 DNA reads TGTGCCACCAGTGATTCTGGACAGGGGATCAGGCCCCAGCATTTT. As protein: CATSDSGQGIRPQHF.

The rearrangement joins TRBV11-2 to TRBJ1-6, with TRBD1 matching 8 bases. This CDR3 has 17 amino acids. Germline lookup yields CDR1 SGHAT and CDR2 FQNNGV. The V gene end was trimmed by 6 bases and the J gene end by 4 bases; junction bases not matched to a gene: 11. CDR3 sequence reads: CASSFGTGGRYNSPLHF. In DNA, the CDR3 is TGTGCCAGCAGTTTCGGGACAGGCGGACGATATAATTCACCCCTCCACTTT.

V is TRBV6-5 and J is TRBJ1-2; 8 nucleotides align to TRBD1. In germline, CDR1 is MNHEY, CDR2 SVGAGI. This CDR3 spans 13 amino acids. Unmatched junction bases numbered 3, after V lost 2 bases and J lost 7 bases. In nucleotides, the CDR3 is TGTGCCAGCAGTTACCAGGGGGCACGTGGCTACACCTTC. This codes for CASSYQGARGYTF.

V and J are TRBV7-2 and TRBJ2-1; D gene ambiguous. The ends were cut back, 4 bases at V and 2 bases at J, with 3 bases in the middle. Per the germline V gene, CDR1 is SGHTA and CDR2 is FQGNSA. This CDR3 has 12 residues. CDR3: CASSSTYNEQFF. The CDR3 nucleotides read TGTGCCAGCAGCTCAACCTACAATGAGCAGTTCTTC. Based on the CDR3 plus reference TRBV7-2 and TRBJ2-1, the full variable domain is GAGVSQSPSNKVTEKGKDVELRCDPISGHTALYWYRQSLGQGLEFLIYFQGNSAPDKSGLPSDRFSAERTGGSVSTLTIQRTQQEDSAVYLCASSSTYNEQFFGPGTRLTVL.

Here the CDR3 reads CASSPRGPSGNTIYF. The CDR3 DNA sequence: TGTGCCAGCAGCCCCCGAGGTCCCTCTGGAAACACCATATATTTT. V is TRBV9 and J is TRBJ1-3; D uncertain. V was cut by 4 bases and J by 0 bases, with 11 bases left in between. Germline CDR1 SGDLS, CDR2 YYNGEE. This CDR3 comprises 15 residues.

The gene calls are TRBV3-1 (or the pseudogene TRBV3-2) and TRBJ1-3, with D unclear. CDR1 and CDR2 (germline): LGHDT, YNNKEL (reference sequence). Trimming shortened V by 4 bases and J by 1 base, and 11 bases separated the two germline ends. The CDR3 extends over 15 amino acids. The CDR3 spells CASSRQVVSGNTIYF. In nucleotides, the CDR3 is TGTGCCAGCAGCCGTCAGGTTGTATCTGGAAACACCATATATTTT.

The chain combines TRBV7-2 with TRBJ2-2, with a tentative D call TRBD1 (5 bases). Trimming shortened V by 4 bases and J by 1 base, and 10 bases separated the two germline ends. Germline V lookup: CDR1 SGHTA, CDR2 FQGNSA. CDR3 length: 15 amino acids. DNA of the CDR3: TGTGCCAGCAGCTCACAGGATTTGAACACCGGGGAGCTGTTTTTT. It yields the protein CASSSQDLNTGELFF.

Here the CDR3 reads CASSQGPAGGENEQFF. CDR3 DNA: TGTGCCAGCAGCCAGGGACCAGCGGGGGGGGAGAATGAGCAGTTCTTC. V usage is TRBV4-2 and J usage is TRBJ2-1; TRBD2 matches at 10 bases. J was trimmed by 7 bases and V by 3 bases; bases with no gene match: 9. From germline, CDR1 is LGHNA and CDR2 YNFKEQ. There are 16 residues in the CDR3.

The chain uses TRBV13 and TRBJ1-5; 7 bases align to TRBD1. Germline lookup yields CDR1 PRHDT and CDR2 FYEKMQ (reference sequence). The CDR3 contains 15 residues. V was clipped by 5 bases and J by 5 bases; unmatched bases: 9. Written as DNA, the CDR3 is TGTGCCAGCAGCCTAAGGCGGGACAGATATCAGCCCCAGCATTTT. It codes for CASSLRRDRYQPQHF.

The chain recombines TRBV5-5 with TRBJ2-3, with unresolved D. CDR1 and CDR2 (germline): SGHKS, YYEKEE (reference sequence). The CDR3 contains 14 residues. Trimming removed 0 bases at V and 4 bases at J, with 9 bases between. Here the CDR3 DNA reads TGTGCCAGCAGCTTGGCGTGGGCCCCAGATACGCAGTATTTT. Translation gives CASSLAWAPDTQYF.

The chain combines TRBV7-9 with TRBJ1-5; D possibly corresponds to TRBD1 (5 bases). The ends were cut back, 5 bases at V and 7 bases at J, with 12 bases in the middle. The CDR3 runs 13 residues. Germline loops: CDR1 SEHNR, CDR2 FQNEAQ (reference sequence). CDR3 amino acids: CASSGRGGQPQHF. Written as DNA, the CDR3 is TGTGCCAGCAGCGGTCGGGGGGGACAGCCCCAGCATTTT.

The chain is built from TRBV29-1 and TRBJ1-3, with D possibly being TRBD1 (6 bases). The CDR3 has 12 amino acids. Germline CDR1 SQVTM, CDR2 ANQGSEA. Trimming removed 8 bases from V and 1 base from J, with 9 bases in between. The CDR3: CSIQGSGNTIYF. CDR3 sequence (DNA): TGCAGCATACAGGGTTCTGGAAACACCATATATTTT.

This chain links TRBV19 with TRBJ1-2; TRBD1 agrees at 8 bases. The V gene's germline CDR1 is LNHDA and CDR2 SQIVND (reference sequence). Losses at the gene ends were 2 bases for V and 5 bases for J; bases not matched to a gene: 10. This CDR3 spans 16 amino acids. The DNA for the CDR3 is TGTGCCAGTAGTATAAAATCCCGACAGGGGCCGTATGGCTACACCTTC. Residues: CASSIKSRQGPYGYTF. The entire variable domain, with the rest obtained from reference TRBV19 and TRBJ1-2, is as follows: DGGITQSPKYLFRKEGQNVTLSCEQNLNHDAMYWYRQDPGQGLRLIYYSQIVNDFQKGDIAEGYSVSREKKESFPLTVTSAQKNPTAFYLCASSIKSRQGPYGYTFGSGTRLTVV.

V and J are TRBV6-5 and TRBJ1-1; tentatively, D is TRBD1 (5 bases). The CDR3 length is 13 residues. Trimming removed 4 bases from V and 12 bases from J, with 18 bases in between. Germline V gene sequence: CDR1 MNHEY, CDR2 SVGAGI. The CDR3 bases are TGTGCCAGCAGTTGGAAGGGACTTCTTGAGTCTTTCTTT. Residues: CASSWKGLLESFF.

The table lists this clone with a count of one. The chain links TRBV6-4 to TRBJ2-3; D uncertain. Germline assignment: CDR1 MRHNA and CDR2 SNTAGT. This CDR3 is built from 13 residues. Deletions cut 0 bases from V and 3 bases from J, with 4 bases between. CDR3: CASSDSTTDTQYF. The CDR3 bases are TGTGCCAGCAGTGACTCGACAACAGATACGCAGTATTTT.

This rearrangement joins TRBV30 to TRBJ2-3; TRBD2 agrees at 9 bases. The length of the CDR3 is 15 residues. Losses at the gene ends were 0 bases for V and 0 bases for J; bases not matched to a gene: 1. Per germline, CDR1 GTSNPN and CDR2 SVGIG (reference sequence). The CDR3 nucleotides read TGTGCCTGGAGTGTAGCGGGGGGTAGCACAGATACGCAGTATTTT. Its translation is CAWSVAGGSTDTQYF.

CDR3 loop: CASKRSSGGYSSYNEQFF. The CDR3 DNA reads as TGTGCCAGTAAGCGTAGTAGCGGGGGTTACAGCTCCTACAATGAGCAGTTCTTC. V gene TRBV19 combines with J gene TRBJ2-1; 9 positions agree with TRBD2. V lost 7 bases and J lost 0; bases outside the gene matches: 13. The CDR3 is 18 amino acids. Germline V lookup: CDR1 LNHDA, CDR2 SQIVND (reference sequence). Based on the CDR3 plus reference TRBV19 and TRBJ2-1, the full variable domain is DGGITQSPKYLFRKEGQNVTLSCEQNLNHDAMYWYRQDPGQGLRLIYYSQIVNDFQKGDIAEGYSVSREKKESFPLTVTSAQKNPTAFYLCASKRSSGGYSSYNEQFFGPGTRLTVL.

The CDR3 coding sequence is TGTGCCAGCAGTGAAGCGAGCACAGTTGTTCAGCCCCAGCATTTT. This sequence encodes CASSEASTVVQPQHF. The gene calls are TRBV6-1 and TRBJ1-5, with D unresolved. This CDR3 has 15 amino acids. Germline V lookup: CDR1 MNHNS, CDR2 SASEGT. The V and J ends lost 0 bases and 6 bases respectively, with 12 bases between them.

V usage is TRBV7-2 and J usage is TRBJ2-1, with no clear D. CDR1 and CDR2 (germline): SGHTA, FQGNSA. The germline V and J ends were trimmed by 5 bases and 4 bases, with 3 bases remaining between them. This CDR3 has 11 amino acids. The DNA for the CDR3 is TGTGCCAGCAGCCCGTACAATGAGCAGTTCTTC. It yields the protein CASSPYNEQFF.